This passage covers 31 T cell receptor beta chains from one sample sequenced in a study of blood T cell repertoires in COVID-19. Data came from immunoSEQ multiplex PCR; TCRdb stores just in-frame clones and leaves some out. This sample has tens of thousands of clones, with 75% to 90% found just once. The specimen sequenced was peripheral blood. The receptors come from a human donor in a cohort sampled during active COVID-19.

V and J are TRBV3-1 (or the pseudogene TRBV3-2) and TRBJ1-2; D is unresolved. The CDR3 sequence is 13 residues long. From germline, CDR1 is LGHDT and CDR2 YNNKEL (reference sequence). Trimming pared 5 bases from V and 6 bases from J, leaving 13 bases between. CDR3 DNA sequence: TGTGCCAGCAGCTCACAGAAGGGAGATGGCTACACCTTC. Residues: CASSSQKGDGYTF.

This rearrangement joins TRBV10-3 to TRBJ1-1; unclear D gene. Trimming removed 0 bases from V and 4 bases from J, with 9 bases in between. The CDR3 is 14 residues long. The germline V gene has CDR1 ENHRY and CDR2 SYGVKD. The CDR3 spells CAISESGGITEAFF. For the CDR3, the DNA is TGTGCCATCAGTGAGTCGGGAGGGATCACTGAAGCTTTCTTT.

The CDR3 DNA reads as TGTGCCAGTAGTACGGACACATACAATGAGCAGTTCTTC. Translation: CASSTDTYNEQFF. V usage is TRBV19 and J usage is TRBJ2-1; the D gene is possibly TRBD1 (5 bases). This CDR3 is built from 13 residues. The germline V and J ends were trimmed by 4 bases and 4 bases, with 8 bases remaining between them. Germline V gene lookup returns CDR1 LNHDA and CDR2 SQIVND (reference sequence).

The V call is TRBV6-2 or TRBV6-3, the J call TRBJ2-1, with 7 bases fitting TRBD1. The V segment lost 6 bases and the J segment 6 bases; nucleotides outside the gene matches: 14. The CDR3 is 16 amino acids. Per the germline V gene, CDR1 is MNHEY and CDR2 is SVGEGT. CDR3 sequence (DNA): TGTGCCAGCAGCACTGAGACAGGGTTTATGCTCAATGAGCAGTTCTTC. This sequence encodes CASSTETGFMLNEQFF.

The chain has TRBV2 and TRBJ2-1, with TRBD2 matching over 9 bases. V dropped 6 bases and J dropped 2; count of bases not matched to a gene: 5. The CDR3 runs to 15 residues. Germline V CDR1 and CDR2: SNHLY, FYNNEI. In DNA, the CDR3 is TGTGCCAGCAGGGGACAGCGGGGGGCCTACAATGAGCAGTTCTTC. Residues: CASRGQRGAYNEQFF. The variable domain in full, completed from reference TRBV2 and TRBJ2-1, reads EPEVTQTPSHQVTQMGQEVILRCVPISNHLYFYWYRQILGQKVEFLVSFYNNEISEKSEIFDDQFSVERPDGSNFTLKIRSTKLEDSAMYFCASRGQRGAYNEQFFGPGTRLTVL.

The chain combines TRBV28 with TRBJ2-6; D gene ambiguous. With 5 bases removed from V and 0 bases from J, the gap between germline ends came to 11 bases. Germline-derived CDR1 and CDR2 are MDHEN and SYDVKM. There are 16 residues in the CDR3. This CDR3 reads CASSAPSSSGANVLTF. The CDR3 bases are TGTGCCAGCAGTGCCCCGTCGAGCTCTGGGGCCAACGTCCTGACTTTC.

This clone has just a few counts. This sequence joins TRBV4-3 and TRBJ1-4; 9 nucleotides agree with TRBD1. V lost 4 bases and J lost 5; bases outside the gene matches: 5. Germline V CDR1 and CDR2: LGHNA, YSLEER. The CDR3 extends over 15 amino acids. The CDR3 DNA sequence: TGCGCCAGCAGCCTAGAGGGACAGGGAAATGAAAAACTGTTTTTT. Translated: CASSLEGQGNEKLFF.

The CDR3 loop is CASSYSKYSRGTEAFF. The CDR3 DNA reads TGTGCCAGCAGTTACTCGAAATATTCGCGGGGGACTGAAGCTTTCTTT. The V call is TRBV6-2 or TRBV6-3, the J call TRBJ1-1, with TRBD1 as a possible D gene (5 bases). In germline, CDR1 is MNHEY, CDR2 SVGEGT. V was cut by 0 bases and J by 5 bases, with 16 bases left in between. The CDR3 runs to 16 residues.

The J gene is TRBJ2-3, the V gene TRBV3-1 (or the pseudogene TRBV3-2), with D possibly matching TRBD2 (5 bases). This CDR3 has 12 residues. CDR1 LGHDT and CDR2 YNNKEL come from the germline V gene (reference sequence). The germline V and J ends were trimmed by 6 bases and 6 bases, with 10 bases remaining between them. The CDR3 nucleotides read TGTGCCAGCAGGCGGTCGGGGGATACGCAGTATTTT. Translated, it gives CASRRSGDTQYF.

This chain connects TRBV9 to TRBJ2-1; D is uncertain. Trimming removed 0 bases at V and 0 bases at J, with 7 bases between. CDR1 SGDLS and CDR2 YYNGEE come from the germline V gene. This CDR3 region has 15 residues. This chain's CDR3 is CASSVDYSSYNEQFF. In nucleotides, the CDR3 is TGTGCCAGCAGCGTAGATTATTCCTCCTACAATGAGCAGTTCTTC.

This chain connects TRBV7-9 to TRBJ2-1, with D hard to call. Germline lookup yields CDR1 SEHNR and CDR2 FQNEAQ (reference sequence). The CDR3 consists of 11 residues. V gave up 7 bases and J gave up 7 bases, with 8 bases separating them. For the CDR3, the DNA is TGTGCCAGCACCCTAAAGAATGAGCAGTTCTTC. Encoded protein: CASTLKNEQFF.

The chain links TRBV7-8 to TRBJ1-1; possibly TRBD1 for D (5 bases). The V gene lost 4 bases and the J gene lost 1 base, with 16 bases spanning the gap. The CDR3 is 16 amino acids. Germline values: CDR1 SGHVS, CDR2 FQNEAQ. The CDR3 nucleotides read TGTGCCAGCAGCTCGATTAGACAGTCCAAGAACACTGAAGCTTTCTTT. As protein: CASSSIRQSKNTEAFF.

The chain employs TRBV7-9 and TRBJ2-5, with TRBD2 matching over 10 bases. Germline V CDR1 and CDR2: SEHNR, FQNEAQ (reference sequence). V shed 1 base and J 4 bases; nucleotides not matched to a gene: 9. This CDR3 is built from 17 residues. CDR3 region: CASSLGTLAGGRETQYF. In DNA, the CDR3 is TGTGCCAGCAGCTTAGGAACCTTAGCGGGAGGTCGAGAGACCCAGTACTTC.

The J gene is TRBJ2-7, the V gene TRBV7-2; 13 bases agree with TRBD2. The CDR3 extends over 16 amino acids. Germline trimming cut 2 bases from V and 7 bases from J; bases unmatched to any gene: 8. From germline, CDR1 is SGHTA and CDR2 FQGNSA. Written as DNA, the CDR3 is TGTGCCAGCAGCTTACTCCTACTAGCGGGAGGGGGAGAGCAGTACTTC. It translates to CASSLLLLAGGGEQYF.

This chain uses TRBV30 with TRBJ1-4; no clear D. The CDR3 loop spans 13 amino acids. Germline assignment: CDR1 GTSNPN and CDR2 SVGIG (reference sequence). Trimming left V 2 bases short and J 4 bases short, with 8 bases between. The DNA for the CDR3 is TGTGCCTGGAGTTCAGGAGGTAATGAAAAACTGTTTTTT. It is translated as CAWSSGGNEKLFF.

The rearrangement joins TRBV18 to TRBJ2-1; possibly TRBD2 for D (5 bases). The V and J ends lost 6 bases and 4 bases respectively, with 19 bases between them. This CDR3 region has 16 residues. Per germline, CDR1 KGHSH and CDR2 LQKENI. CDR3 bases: TGTGCCAGCTCGCCGGCAGCGGTTTCTCTTTACAATGAGCAGTTCTTC. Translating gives CASSPAAVSLYNEQFF.

The CDR3 DNA sequence: TGCGCCAGCAGCCCACAGGGGGAAGAAGCTTTCTTT. Encoded protein: CASSPQGEEAFF. The gene calls are TRBV4-1 and TRBJ1-1; 8 nucleotides align to TRBD1. The V gene's germline CDR1 is MGHRA and CDR2 YSYEKL. The CDR3 extends over 12 amino acids. Losses at the gene ends were 4 bases for V and 8 bases for J; bases not matched to a gene: 3.

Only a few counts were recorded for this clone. As DNA, the CDR3 is TGTGCCAGCAGCGTAGCCGGAGCGGGGATGGGAGAGACCCAGTACTTC. Amino acids: CASSVAGAGMGETQYF. The V gene is TRBV9, the J gene TRBJ2-5; 7 nucleotides line up with TRBD2. The CDR3 extends over 16 amino acids. CDR1 and CDR2 from the germline V gene are SGDLS and YYNGEE. The J segment lost 4 bases and the V segment lost 0 bases, leaving 9 bases of the junction unmatched.

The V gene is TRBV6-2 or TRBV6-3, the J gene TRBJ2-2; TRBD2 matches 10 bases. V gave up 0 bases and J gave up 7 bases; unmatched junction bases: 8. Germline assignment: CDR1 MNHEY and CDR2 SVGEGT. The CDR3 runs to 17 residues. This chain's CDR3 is CASSYSITGTSVGELFF. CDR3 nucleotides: TGTGCCAGCAGTTACTCGATTACCGGGACTAGCGTCGGGGAGCTGTTTTTT.

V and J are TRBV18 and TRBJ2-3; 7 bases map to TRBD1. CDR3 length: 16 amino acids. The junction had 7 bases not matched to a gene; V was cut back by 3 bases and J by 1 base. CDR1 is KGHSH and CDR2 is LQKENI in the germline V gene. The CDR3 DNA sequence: TGTGCCAGCTCACCGAGGGGGCAAGAAGGCACAGATACGCAGTATTTT. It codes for CASSPRGQEGTDTQYF. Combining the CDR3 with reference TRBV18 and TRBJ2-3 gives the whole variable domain NAGVMQNPRHLVRRRGQEARLRCSPMKGHSHVYWYRQLPEEGLKFMVYLQKENIIDESGMPKERFSAEFPKEGPSILRIQQVVRGDSAAYFCASSPRGQEGTDTQYFGPGTRLTVL.

The CDR3: CASTQSGGAWNEQFF. CDR3 nucleotide sequence: TGTGCCAGCACCCAAAGCGGGGGGGCTTGGAATGAGCAGTTCTTC. The genes are TRBV6-6 and TRBJ2-1, with TRBD2 identical over 10 bases. With 7 bases clipped from V and 7 bases from J, the junction kept 10 bases outside the gene matches. CDR1 is MNHNY and CDR2 is SVGAGI in the germline V gene (reference sequence). CDR3 length: 15 amino acids.

The CDR3 DNA reads TGTGCCAGCAGCTTGGAGCGGACTAGCGGCCAAGAGACCCAGTACTTC. Translating it yields CASSLERTSGQETQYF. The V and J genes are TRBV5-4 and TRBJ2-5; 10 nucleotides agree with TRBD2. J gave up 1 base and V 0 bases, and 3 bases lay outside the gene matches. The CDR3 consists of 16 residues. The V gene's germline CDR1 is SGHNT and CDR2 YYREEE (reference sequence). The variable domain in full, completed from reference TRBV5-4 and TRBJ2-5, reads ETGVTQSPTHLIKTRGQQVTLRCSSQSGHNTVSWYQQALGQGPQFIFQYYREEENGRGNFPPRFSGLQFPNYSSELNVNALELDDSALYLCASSLERTSGQETQYFGPGTRLLVL.

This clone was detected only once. The CDR3 DNA follows: TGTGCCAGCAGCCCAATAGCGGGAGGAAACACCGGGGAGCTGTTTTTT. The encoded protein is CASSPIAGGNTGELFF. The V and J genes are TRBV7-8 and TRBJ2-2; 10 bases are a match to TRBD2. The CDR3 contains 16 residues. Per germline, CDR1 SGHVS and CDR2 FQNEAQ. The V and J ends lost 5 bases and 2 bases, in that order; junction bases with no gene match: 5.

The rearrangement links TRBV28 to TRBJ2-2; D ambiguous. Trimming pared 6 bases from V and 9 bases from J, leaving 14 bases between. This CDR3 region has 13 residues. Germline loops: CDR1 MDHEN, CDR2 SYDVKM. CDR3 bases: TGTGCCAGCAGGCCCCCTCCGGTCCGGGAGCTGTTTTTT. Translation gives CASRPPPVRELFF.

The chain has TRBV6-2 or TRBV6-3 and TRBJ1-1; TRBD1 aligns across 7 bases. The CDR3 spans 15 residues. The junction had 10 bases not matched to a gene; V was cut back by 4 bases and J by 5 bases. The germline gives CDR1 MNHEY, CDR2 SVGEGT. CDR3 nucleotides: TGTGCCAGCAGTTCGACAGGGAGTGGTAGGACTGAAGCTTTCTTT. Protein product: CASSSTGSGRTEAFF.

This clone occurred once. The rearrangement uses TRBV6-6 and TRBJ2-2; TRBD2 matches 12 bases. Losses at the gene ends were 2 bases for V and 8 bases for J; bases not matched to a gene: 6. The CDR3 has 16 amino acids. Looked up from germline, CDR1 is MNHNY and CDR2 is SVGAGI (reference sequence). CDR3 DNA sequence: TGTGCCAGCAGTTACCCCCTAGCGGGGGGGCTGGGGGAGCTGTTTTTT. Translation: CASSYPLAGGLGELFF.

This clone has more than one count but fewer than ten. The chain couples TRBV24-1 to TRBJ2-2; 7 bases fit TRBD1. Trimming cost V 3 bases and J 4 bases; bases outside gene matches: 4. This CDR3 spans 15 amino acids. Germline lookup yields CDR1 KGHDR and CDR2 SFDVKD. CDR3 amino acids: CATSDPGTATGELFF. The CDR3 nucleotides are TGTGCCACCAGTGATCCCGGGACAGCCACCGGGGAGCTGTTTTTT.

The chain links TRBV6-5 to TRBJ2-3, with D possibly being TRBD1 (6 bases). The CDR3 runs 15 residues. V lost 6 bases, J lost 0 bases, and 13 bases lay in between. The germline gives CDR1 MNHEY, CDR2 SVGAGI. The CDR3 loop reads CASRHDRPSTDTQYF. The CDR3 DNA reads TGTGCCAGCAGACACGACAGGCCCAGCACAGATACGCAGTATTTT.

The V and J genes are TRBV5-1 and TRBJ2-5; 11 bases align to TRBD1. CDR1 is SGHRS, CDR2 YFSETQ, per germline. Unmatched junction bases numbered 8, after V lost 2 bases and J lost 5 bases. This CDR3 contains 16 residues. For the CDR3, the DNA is TGCGCCAGCAGCTTCGGGGGACAGGGGGATGTGGAGACCCAGTACTTC. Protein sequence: CASSFGGQGDVETQYF.

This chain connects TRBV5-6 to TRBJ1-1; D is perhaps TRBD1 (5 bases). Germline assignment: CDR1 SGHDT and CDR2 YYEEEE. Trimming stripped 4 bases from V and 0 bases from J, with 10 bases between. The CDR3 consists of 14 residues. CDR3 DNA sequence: TGTGCCAGCAGCCCGGGACTTCTGAACACTGAAGCTTTCTTT. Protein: CASSPGLLNTEAFF. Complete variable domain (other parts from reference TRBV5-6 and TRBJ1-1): DAGVTQSPTHLIKTRGQQVTLRCSPKSGHDTVSWYQQALGQGPQFIFQYYEEEERQRGNFPDRFSGHQFPNYSSELNVNALLLGDSALYLCASSPGLLNTEAFFGQGTRLTVV.

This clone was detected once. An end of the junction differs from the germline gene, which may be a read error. CDR3 in DNA: TGTGCCAGCAGCACGACTAGCGAGACCCCAAACTTC. Its translation: CASSTTSETPNF. The rearrangement links TRBV7-9 to TRBJ2-7; 8 nucleotides match TRBD2. The germline V gene has CDR1 SEHNR and CDR2 FQNEAQ (reference sequence). CDR3 length: 12 residues.